The TCR beta chain described here comes from a study of T cells in Graves' hyperthyroidism and ophthalmopathy. Whole-study findings and limits: Most thyroid-expanded clonotypes above 0.001 were also found in blood.

The PBMCs were sourced from fresh peripheral blood (10 ml). Researchers amplified the TCR beta CDR3 regions from RNA transcripts. Using the HTBI primer set, a first-round RT-PCR was run on the TCR CDR3. TCRdb reanalysed the multiplex PCR reads using MiXCR and keeps one entry per CDR3 protein. The table records approximately 430,000 distinct CDR3 sequences, around 14% of them present only once. The V and J ends lost 2 bases and 5 bases respectively, with 16 bases between them. Looked up from germline, CDR1 is MNHNY and CDR2 is SVGAGI (reference sequence). There are 15 residues in the CDR3. In its sample, this clonotype was seen many times. Its target is not known.

This sequence joins TRBV6-6 and TRBJ2-7; tentative D call: TRBD2 (7 bases). The sample taken for sequencing was blood. This receptor was taken from a woman aged 18-29 years with Graves' hyperthyroidism. The CDR3 DNA reads TGTGCCAGCAGTTACCCCCCCCGGGGGGCTGACGAGCAGTACTTC. The encoded protein is CASSYPPRGADEQYF.